The 8 T cell receptor beta chains reported below all come from one sample, sequenced in a study of blood T cell repertoires in COVID-19. Clones were read by immunoSEQ multiplex PCR, and TCRdb kept only the in-frame ones, dropping some. Of roughly 100,000 clones listed, roughly nine tenths were seen once; the top ten hold roughly 5.5%. Input material: peripheral blood. The receptors derive from a human donor in a cohort sampled during active COVID-19.

This sequence joins TRBV7-3 and TRBJ2-1; TRBD2 matches 7 bases. Looked up from germline, CDR1 is SGHTA and CDR2 is FQGTGA. The V segment lost 5 bases and the J segment 9 bases; nucleotides outside the gene matches: 7. The CDR3 sequence is 13 residues long. In DNA, the CDR3 is TGTGCCAGCAGCCCCGGTGGGGGGGTTGAGCAGTTCTTC. Its translation is CASSPGGGVEQFF.

The table lists this clone with a count of one. The genes are TRBV21-1 and TRBJ2-5; the D segment call TRBD2 is taken from the table without a DNA check. TRBV21-1 is described as a pseudogene. This CDR3 has 15 residues. In DNA form, the CDR3 reads TGTGCCAGCAGCAAAGGGGGCACCCTAGCGGAGACCCAGTACTTC. It codes for CASSKGGTLAETQYF.

The table lists this clone with a count of one. This sequence joins TRBV29-1 and TRBJ2-7; D is perhaps TRBD1 (6 bases). The CDR3 has 13 residues. V was shortened by 7 bases and J by 4 bases, with 17 bases between the two germline ends. Germline values: CDR1 SQVTM, CDR2 ANQGSEA. The CDR3 nucleotides read TGCAGCGCATGGGCGCAGGGGAAATACGAGCAGTACTTC. Translated, it gives CSAWAQGKYEQYF.

V is TRBV25-1 and J is TRBJ2-1; D might be TRBD2 (5 bases). V dropped 10 bases and J dropped 9 bases, with 10 bases sitting between them. In germline, CDR1 is MGHDK, CDR2 SYGVNS. The CDR3 extends over 10 amino acids. CDR3 in amino acids: CATSRGEQFF. Written as DNA, the CDR3 is TGTGCCACTTCTCGGGGTGAGCAGTTCTTC.

J is TRBJ1-5 and V is TRBV7-2; D may be TRBD1 (6 bases). This CDR3 has 17 amino acids. CDR1 SGHTA and CDR2 FQGNSA come from the germline V gene. The V end was cut by 5 bases, the J end by 6 bases, with 23 bases between. The CDR3 reads CASSLLLDSIPSQPQHF. CDR3 sequence (DNA): TGTGCCAGCAGCCTTCTCCTGGACAGTATCCCCAGTCAGCCCCAGCATTTT.

The chain employs TRBV9 and TRBJ1-1; 7 positions match TRBD1. The CDR3 runs 14 residues. CDR1 and CDR2 (germline): SGDLS, YYNGEE. V trimming: 5 bases; J trimming: 2 bases; junction bases outside the gene matches: 6. The DNA of the CDR3 is TGTGCCAGCAGGAGAGGGACAGCCAACACTGAAGCTTTCTTT. As protein: CASRRGTANTEAFF. Using reference TRBV9 and TRBJ1-1 for the parts outside the CDR3, the full variable domain is DSGVTQTPKHLITATGQRVTLRCSPRSGDLSVYWYQQSLDQGLQFLIQYYNGEERAKGNILERFSAQQFPDLHSELNLSSLELGDSALYFCASRRGTANTEAFFGQGTRLTVV.

This sequence joins TRBV19 and TRBJ1-5; 7 nucleotides align to TRBD1. Unmatched junction bases numbered 4, after V lost 2 bases and J lost 6 bases. The CDR3 totals 14 residues. Looked up from germline, CDR1 is LNHDA and CDR2 is SQIVND (reference sequence). The CDR3 sequence is CASSINRGPQPQHF. The CDR3 DNA reads as TGTGCCAGTAGTATAAACAGGGGCCCTCAGCCCCAGCATTTT.

The chain carries TRBV21-1 and TRBJ1-6. TRBV21-1 is a documented pseudogene. This CDR3 has 13 amino acids. The CDR3 DNA reads TGTGCCAGCAGCAAAGAGTCGGGGTCACCCCTCCACTTT. It specifies CASSKESGSPLHF.